This T cell receptor beta chain appears in the sequencing data of a study of blood T cells in healthy people across ages. Study background: Researchers report that template switching captured about one barcoded beta molecule per two T cells. Study observations and caveats: Roughly linear declines in TCR beta diversity per million T cells occurred with age. It was held that diversity estimates obtained from one million T cells represented underestimates. Changes in expanded clonotypes were possibly confounded, as the CMV status of donors was unknown.

A J-beta primer mix and a sample-barcoded 5' primer were used in a second PCR of about 6 to 12 cycles. TCRdb re-analysed the 5' RACE reads in MiXCR, keeping a single row per CDR3 protein. This sample has around 1.1 million distinct CDR3 sequences, with around two fifths found just once. A note on this clonotype: Antigen unknown.

V lost 2 bases and J 5 bases, leaving 10 bases between the germline ends. The CDR3 loop spans 14 amino acids. Germline CDR1 reads SGHTA; CDR2 reads FQGTGA. The V gene is TRBV7-3, the J gene TRBJ1-5; D possibly corresponds to TRBD1 (5 bases). The specimen sequenced was blood. The TCR sequence derives from a man aged 18 to 30 in good health. The CDR3 spells CASSLSSGDQPQHF. The CDR3 nucleotides read TGTGCCAGCAGCTTATCCTCGGGGGATCAGCCCCAGCATTTT.